This TCR beta chain stems from a study of tumor-infiltrating lymphocytes in primary liver carcinoma. For the study at large: Samples returned roughly 3.5 to 7.13 million productive TCRbeta reads each. Read depth did not differ significantly between tissue types. Study conclusions and caveats: Significantly larger top-250-clone fractions were found in tumors than in blood (p = 0.039).

Unsorted whole blood supplied the RNA, and germline DNA was extracted too. Donors were untreated and chronically infected with HBV. Concerning this clonotype: The antigen remains unidentified.

The researchers produced TCR beta cDNA from around 0.5 ug total RNA with a constant-region primer. It was through three nested multiplex PCR rounds of slightly modified ARM-PCR that TCR beta libraries arose. The first two PCR rounds used TRBV1-TRBV30 primers with a Cbeta primer, nine to ten cycles each. MiXCR, run by TCRdb on the multiplex PCR reads, gives a single entry per CDR3 protein. The sample yields 300,000 to 400,000 distinct CDR3 sequences, roughly 61% seen once. Germline lookup yields CDR1 MNHNY and CDR2 SVGAGI (reference sequence). The germline V and J ends were trimmed by 7 bases and 0 bases, with 13 bases remaining between them. The CDR3 runs 15 residues.

The TCR sequence derives from a man in his forties with primary liver carcinoma and hepatitis B virus infection. Sequencing was done on a sample of peripheral blood. J is TRBJ2-1 and V is TRBV6-6; D ambiguous. The CDR3, as DNA: TGTGCCAGCAAGCCCGCGGCACCCTCCTACAATGAGCAGTTCTTC. Its translation is CASKPAAPSYNEQFF.